The clone carrying this TCR beta chain was seen a single time. The antigen remains undetermined. The data stem from a study of cytomegalovirus exposure and HLA in healthy donors. Study findings and constraints: Specific recognition of CMV antigens was confirmed in vitro for a few chains (all CMV-associated). Common viral pathogens were later found to be apparently linked to several of the most significant clusters.

Amplification used 60 Vbeta primers and 13 Jbeta primers. The protocol was immunoSEQ multiplex PCR, while the TCRdb copy is restricted to in-frame clones and leaves out a portion. The sample contains about 50,000 clones, approximately 77% of which appear only once. Trimming pared 1 base from V and 0 bases from J, leaving 11 bases between. This CDR3 spans 16 amino acids. Germline V gives CDR1 LGHNA, CDR2 YNFKEQ. J is TRBJ2-3 and V is TRBV4-2, with D unclear. The clonotype comes from a woman in her forties or fifties in good health and CMV-seronegative. Sequences were obtained from PBMCs. The CDR3 bases are TGTGCCAGCAGCCAAGCCCGACAATCTAGCACAGATACGCAGTATTTT. Translated, it gives CASSQARQSSTDTQYF.